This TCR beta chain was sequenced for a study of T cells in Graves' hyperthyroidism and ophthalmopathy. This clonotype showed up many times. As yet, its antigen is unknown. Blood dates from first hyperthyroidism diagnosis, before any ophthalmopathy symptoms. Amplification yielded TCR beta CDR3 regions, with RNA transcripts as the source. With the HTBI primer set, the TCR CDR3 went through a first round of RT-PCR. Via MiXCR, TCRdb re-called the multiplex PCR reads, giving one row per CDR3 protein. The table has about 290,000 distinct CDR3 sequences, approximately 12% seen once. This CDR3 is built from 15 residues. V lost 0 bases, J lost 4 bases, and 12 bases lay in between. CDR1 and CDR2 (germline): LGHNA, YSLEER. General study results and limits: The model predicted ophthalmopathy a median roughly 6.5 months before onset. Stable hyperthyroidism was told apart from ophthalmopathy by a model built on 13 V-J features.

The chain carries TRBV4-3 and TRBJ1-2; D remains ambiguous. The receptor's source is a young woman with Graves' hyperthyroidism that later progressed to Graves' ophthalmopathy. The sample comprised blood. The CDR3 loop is CASSQDNPGPYGYTF. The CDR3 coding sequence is TGCGCCAGCAGCCAAGATAACCCCGGGCCCTATGGCTACACCTTC.